This T cell receptor (beta chain) was observed in a study of blood T cell repertoires in COVID-19. Study context: The United States, Italy and Spain were the sources of the acute and convalescent COVID-19 samples. In each case, the material was cDNA or gDNA derived from T cells, B-cell-depleted T cells, or PBMCs.

The authors' processing: Scientists estimated how many nucleated cells there were by amplifying reference gene primers. The method was immunoSEQ multiplex PCR; TCRdb's version includes in-frame clones alone and lacks a portion of them. V, J and clone size reflect that table, while D and trimming were determined from the DNA. The profile shows roughly 250,000 clones, around 85% of them singletons. Germline V lookup: CDR1 SGHNT, CDR2 YYREEE (reference sequence). CDR3 length: 14 residues. The V gene lost 4 bases and the J gene lost 7 bases, with 16 bases spanning the gap. This chain uses TRBV5-4 with TRBJ2-3, with D maybe TRBD1 (8 bases). The specimen was peripheral blood. This receptor was obtained from a woman of 80 years or more with acute or convalescent COVID-19. The CDR3 DNA is TGTGCCAGCAGCCCACAGGGGGAGGGAAATACGCAGTATTTT. Amino acids: CASSPQGEGNTQYF. The full variable domain, its missing parts supplied by reference TRBV5-4 and TRBJ2-3, is ETGVTQSPTHLIKTRGQQVTLRCSSQSGHNTVSWYQQALGQGPQFIFQYYREEENGRGNFPPRFSGLQFPNYSSELNVNALELDDSALYLCASSPQGEGNTQYFGPGTRLTVL.